The entry that follows covers one T cell receptor (beta chain) sequence. The data stem from a study of CD8 T cells in Susac syndrome. With random hexamers, roughly 0.45 to 1 ug RNA was reverse transcribed. The authors amplified TCR beta CDR3 across 54 Vbeta and 13 Jbeta using immunoSEQ multiplex PCR. TCRdb re-called the immunoSEQ multiplex PCR reads through MiXCR, storing one row per CDR3 protein. The sample consists of about 280,000 distinct CDR3 sequences, 85% of them appearing once. This CDR3 is built from 15 residues. V was pared by 0 bases and J by 4 bases, with 4 bases of the junction left unmatched. Germline values: CDR1 SGHKS, CDR2 YYEKEE (reference sequence). Sequencing of TCR beta drew on CD8+ and CD4+ T cells from blood. Each multiple sclerosis control was a treatment-naive patient with relapsing-remitting disease that was either stable or active.

The receptor was derived from a human donor with multiple sclerosis. This chain uses TRBV5-5 with TRBJ2-1; 7 positions match TRBD2. Input material: CD8+ T cells from PBMCs. The CDR3 spells CASSLASGGYNEQFF. In DNA, the CDR3 is TGTGCCAGCAGCTTGGCTAGCGGCGGGTACAATGAGCAGTTCTTC.